Presented here are 31 T cell receptor beta chains from one specimen sequenced in a study of OX40 agonist ivuxolimab in advanced cancers. Sequenced by immunoSEQ multiplex PCR; TCRdb stores in-frame clones only, minus some. Here the sample spans over 80,000 clones, 75% to 95% being singletons. Sequenced here: CD4+ or CD8+ T cells sorted from blood, sampled in a trial of the OX40 agonist ivuxolimab. All receptors derive from an adult with an advanced solid tumor such as melanoma, head and neck, liver or kidney cancer.

CDR3 in DNA: TGTGCCAGCAGCTTGTTTGGAATTCCTGGCATATATTTT. Amino acids: CASSLFGIPGIYF. The V and J genes are TRBV5-4 and TRBJ1-3; D gene unclear. V lost 1 base to trimming and J lost 12 bases, with 14 bases between them. The CDR3 extends over 13 amino acids. In germline, CDR1 is SGHNT, CDR2 YYREEE (reference sequence).

V and J are TRBV19 and TRBJ1-5, with D possibly matching TRBD1 (5 bases). Germline CDR1 and CDR2: LNHDA and SQIVND (reference sequence). The CDR3 extends over 14 amino acids. V gave up 5 bases and J gave up 3 bases, with 11 bases separating them. In DNA form, the CDR3 reads TGTGCCAGTAGTCAGGGCAGGACCAATCAGCCCCAGCATTTT. Translated, it gives CASSQGRTNQPQHF.

The rearrangement uses TRBV7-2 and TRBJ2-5; 10 bases map to TRBD2. This CDR3 is 14 amino acids long. The germline gives CDR1 SGHTA, CDR2 FQGNSA. J lost 5 bases, V lost 7 bases, and 7 bases had no gene match. Here the CDR3 DNA reads TGTGCCAGCAAAGCGGGAGGGCCCTCGGAGACCCAGTACTTC. Translation: CASKAGGPSETQYF.

This chain links TRBV7-2 with TRBJ1-2; D not resolved. The germline V gene has CDR1 SGHTA and CDR2 FQGNSA. This CDR3 contains 13 residues. The V end lost 3 bases, the J end lost 5 bases, and 10 bases lay between the germline ends. The CDR3 DNA follows: TGTGCCAGCAGCTTCGTGACGGCGTATGGCTACACCTTC. Protein product: CASSFVTAYGYTF.

The rearrangement joins TRBV2 to TRBJ2-2, with unresolved D. The length of the CDR3 is 13 residues. The V and J ends lost 6 bases and 6 bases respectively, with 11 bases between them. From germline, CDR1 is SNHLY and CDR2 FYNNEI. The CDR3 spells CASRASGPGELFF. The CDR3 bases are TGTGCCAGCAGGGCCTCGGGCCCCGGGGAGCTGTTTTTT.

In this sample, this clone turned up once. The V and J genes are TRBV28 and TRBJ2-5; no definite D call. Per the germline V gene, CDR1 is MDHEN and CDR2 is SYDVKM. The V gene lost 2 bases and the J gene lost 7 bases, with 5 bases spanning the gap. There are 11 residues in the CDR3. The CDR3 region has the DNA TGTGCCAGCAGTTTAAGACGGACCCAGTACTTC. Its translation: CASSLRRTQYF.

The rearrangement uses TRBV7-8 and TRBJ2-1, with D possibly TRBD2 on 5 matching bases. V was pared by 4 bases and J by 4 bases, with 17 bases between. The germline V gene encodes CDR1 SGHVS and CDR2 FQNEAQ. The CDR3 loop spans 16 amino acids. CDR3 nucleotides: TGTGCCAGCAGCTCCTCAAAGACGAGCGGATACAATGAGCAGTTCTTC. Translated, it gives CASSSSKTSGYNEQFF.

The CDR3 sequence: CASSLAGLEGELFF. The CDR3 bases are TGCGCCAGCAGCTTAGCCGGGCTCGAAGGGGAGCTGTTTTTT. The V call is TRBV5-1, the J call TRBJ2-2; D uncertain. V was shortened by 2 bases and J by 8 bases, with 13 bases between the two germline ends. Germline CDR1 is SGHRS and CDR2 is YFSETQ. The CDR3 runs 14 residues. Drawing the rest from reference TRBV5-1 and TRBJ2-2, the complete variable domain is KAGVTQTPRYLIKTRGQQVTLSCSPISGHRSVSWYQQTPGQGLQFLFEYFSETQRNKGNFPGRFSGRQFSNSRSEMNVSTLELGDSALYLCASSLAGLEGELFFGEGSRLTVL.

The V gene is TRBV5-4, the J gene TRBJ2-1; perhaps TRBD2 as D (5 bases). This CDR3 region has 11 residues. Trimming removed 6 bases at V and 10 bases at J, with 11 bases between. CDR1 SGHNT and CDR2 YYREEE come from the germline V gene (reference sequence). The CDR3 loop reads CASKSEGEQFF. CDR3 nucleotide sequence: TGTGCCAGCAAGTCCGAGGGAGAGCAGTTCTTC.

The chain links TRBV25-1 to TRBJ2-3, with D unclear. Between the trimmed V and J ends, which lost 4 bases and 6 bases, there was a span of 5 bases. Looked up from germline, CDR1 is MGHDK and CDR2 is SYGVNS. This CDR3 region has 11 residues. CDR3: CASSVGDTQYF. CDR3 nucleotide sequence: TGTGCCAGCAGTGTAGGGGATACGCAGTATTTT. Together with reference TRBV25-1 and TRBJ2-3, the CDR3 gives the full variable domain: EADIYQTPRYLVIGTGKKITLECSQTMGHDKMYWYQQDPGMELHLIHYSYGVNSTEKGDLSSESTVSRIRTEHFPLTLESARPSHTSQYLCASSVGDTQYFGPGTRLTVL.

The chain recombines TRBV10-3 with TRBJ1-2; unclear D gene. The CDR3 runs to 13 residues. The ends were cut back, 6 bases at V and 7 bases at J, with 15 bases in the middle. The germline V gene has CDR1 ENHRY and CDR2 SYGVKD. This chain's CDR3 is CAIRPDQTSGYTF. CDR3 nucleotide sequence: TGTGCCATCAGACCGGACCAGACGTCTGGCTACACCTTC.

The chain is built from TRBV19 and TRBJ1-5, with D possibly being TRBD1 (5 bases). V was cut by 0 bases and J by 3 bases, with 9 bases left in between. The CDR3 extends over 15 amino acids. CDR1 LNHDA and CDR2 SQIVND come from the germline V gene (reference sequence). The CDR3 DNA is TGTGCCAGTAGTATAGAGGGCAGGGTCAATCAGCCCCAGCATTTT. This translates into CASSIEGRVNQPQHF.

The V call is TRBV28, the J call TRBJ2-5; the match to TRBD1 covers 9 bases. Germline V gene lookup returns CDR1 MDHEN and CDR2 SYDVKM. The trim removed 4 bases at V and 4 bases at J, leaving 7 bases unmatched. This CDR3 is 15 amino acids long. CDR3 coding DNA: TGTGCCAGCAGTTCGCTAACAGGGGGCTTAGAGACCCAGTACTTC. This gives the protein CASSSLTGGLETQYF.

The chain couples TRBV5-1 to TRBJ2-3; 11 bases align to TRBD2. Trimming took 5 bases from V and 5 from J; bases not matched to a gene: 7. Germline V CDR1 and CDR2: SGHRS, YFSETQ. The CDR3 is made up of 15 amino acids. For the CDR3, the DNA is TGCGCCAGCAGTTCTGGACTAGCGGGTGTAGATACGCAGTATTTT. This codes for CASSSGLAGVDTQYF.

This chain links TRBV19 with TRBJ1-1, with a tentative D call TRBD1 (5 bases). Germline V gene sequence: CDR1 LNHDA, CDR2 SQIVND (reference sequence). The CDR3 extends over 15 amino acids. V was pared by 7 bases and J by 1 base, with 16 bases between. The CDR3 region has the DNA TGTGCCAGTACCAAACTTCAGGGTTCGAACACTGAAGCTTTCTTT. This translates into CASTKLQGSNTEAFF.

The chain carries TRBV7-9 and TRBJ2-5; D uncertain. The CDR3 is 10 residues long. Germline values: CDR1 SEHNR, CDR2 FQNEAQ (reference sequence). V dropped 8 bases and J dropped 5 bases, with 6 bases sitting between them. The CDR3 reads CASSEETQYF. CDR3 bases: TGTGCCAGCTCGGAGGAGACCCAGTACTTC.

The genes are TRBV27 and TRBJ2-7, with 8 bases matching TRBD1. V dropped 6 bases and J dropped 4; count of bases not matched to a gene: 5. Per germline, CDR1 MNHEY and CDR2 SMNVEV (reference sequence). This CDR3 contains 13 residues. The CDR3 here is CASRHRQGYEQYF. As DNA, the CDR3 is TGTGCCAGCAGGCATCGACAGGGGTACGAGCAGTACTTC.

The rearrangement links TRBV29-1 to TRBJ1-5; 8 bases fit TRBD1. This CDR3 spans 12 amino acids. V was clipped by 7 bases and J by 4 bases; unmatched bases: 3. CDR1 SQVTM and CDR2 ANQGSEA come from the germline V gene. For the CDR3, the DNA is TGCAGCGCCCGACAGGGGAATCAGCCCCAGCATTTT. It is translated as CSARQGNQPQHF.

The chain is built from TRBV2 and TRBJ2-5, with 7 nucleotides matching TRBD1. Germline V CDR1 and CDR2: SNHLY, FYNNEI. The CDR3 runs 15 residues. V lost 1 base to trimming and J lost 2 bases; unmatched junction nucleotides: 4. CDR3 sequence reads: CASSEGVQGQETQYF. The CDR3 coding sequence is TGTGCCAGCAGTGAAGGGGTACAGGGGCAAGAGACCCAGTACTTC.

The chain uses TRBV18 and TRBJ2-5; 10 bases agree with TRBD2. V trimming: 3 bases; J trimming: 0 bases; junction bases outside the gene matches: 1. This CDR3 is 15 amino acids long. Germline V gene data show CDR1 as KGHSH and CDR2 as LQKENI. The CDR3 DNA reads as TGTGCCAGCTCACCGACTAGCGGGTACCAAGAGACCCAGTACTTC. It translates to CASSPTSGYQETQYF. The full variable domain, its missing parts supplied by reference TRBV18 and TRBJ2-5, is NAGVMQNPRHLVRRRGQEARLRCSPMKGHSHVYWYRQLPEEGLKFMVYLQKENIIDESGMPKERFSAEFPKEGPSILRIQQVVRGDSAAYFCASSPTSGYQETQYFGPGTRLLVL.

The chain combines TRBV28 with TRBJ2-7; D remains ambiguous. Trimming took off 3 bases at V and 2 bases at J, with 8 bases between the two ends. The CDR3 length is 13 residues. Germline assignment: CDR1 MDHEN and CDR2 SYDVKM. DNA of the CDR3: TGTGCCAGCAGTTTGGTCAGTACCTACGAGCAGTACTTC. It translates to CASSLVSTYEQYF. Full variable domain (rest looked up from reference TRBV28 and TRBJ2-7): DVKVTQSSRYLVKRTGEKVFLECVQDMDHENMFWYRQDPGLGLRLIYFSYDVKMKEKGDIPEGYSVSREKKERFSLILESASTNQTSMYLCASSLVSTYEQYFGPGTRLTVT.

The genes are TRBV30 and TRBJ1-2; D is unresolved. The V end was cut by 4 bases, the J end by 5 bases, with 17 bases between. CDR3 length: 14 residues. Germline CDR1 and CDR2: GTSNPN and SVGIG (reference sequence). This CDR3 reads CAWTEEGSAYGYTF. The DNA for the CDR3 is TGTGCCTGGACCGAGGAAGGGTCGGCTTATGGCTACACCTTC.

The chain joins TRBV9 to TRBJ1-5; TRBD1 aligns across 7 bases. The CDR3 sequence is 16 residues long. In germline, CDR1 is SGDLS, CDR2 YYNGEE. V was pared by 0 bases and J by 6 bases, with 9 bases of the junction left unmatched. CDR3 sequence reads: CASSVARRGRVQPQHF. In DNA form, the CDR3 reads TGTGCCAGCAGCGTAGCCCGCAGGGGGAGAGTTCAGCCCCAGCATTTT. Full variable domain (outside the CDR3, taken from reference TRBV9 and TRBJ1-5): DSGVTQTPKHLITATGQRVTLRCSPRSGDLSVYWYQQSLDQGLQFLIQYYNGEERAKGNILERFSAQQFPDLHSELNLSSLELGDSALYFCASSVARRGRVQPQHFGDGTRLSIL.

The table lists this clone with a count of one. This sequence joins TRBV5-1 and TRBJ2-1; 10 bases agree with TRBD2. Germline trimming cut 5 bases from V and 1 base from J; bases unmatched to any gene: 3. Germline V CDR1 and CDR2: SGHRS, YFSETQ. This CDR3 region has 15 residues. The CDR3 nucleotides are TGCGCCAGCAGTACAGCGGGAGGGTCCTACAATGAGCAGTTCTTC. Amino acid sequence: CASSTAGGSYNEQFF.

This clone was seen just once. V and J are TRBV18 and TRBJ1-4; weak D call: TRBD1 (5 bases). CDR3 length: 15 amino acids. The V gene lost 3 bases and the J gene lost 0 bases, with 8 bases spanning the gap. Germline CDR1 KGHSH, CDR2 LQKENI. The CDR3 protein is CASSPRGATNEKLFF. Written as DNA, the CDR3 is TGTGCCAGCTCACCGAGGGGTGCAACTAATGAAAAACTGTTTTTT.

This chain uses TRBV5-1 with TRBJ1-1; D not certain. Trimming cost V 0 bases and J 1 base, with 7 bases left between them. Germline V lookup: CDR1 SGHRS, CDR2 YFSETQ. The CDR3 extends over 14 amino acids. DNA of the CDR3: TGCGCCAGCAGCTTGGGCCCCGAGAACACTGAAGCTTTCTTT. Its translation: CASSLGPENTEAFF.

The chain recombines TRBV1 with TRBJ2-1. TRBV1 is marked as a pseudogene. This CDR3 has 15 residues. The CDR3 protein is CTSSLTGATPGEQFF. In nucleotides, the CDR3 is TGCACCAGCAGCCTGACGGGGGCTACCCCCGGTGAGCAGTTCTTC.

The chain is built from TRBV7-9 and TRBJ2-7; the match to TRBD1 covers 7 bases. Trimming at V came to 6 bases and at J to 2 bases, leaving 7 bases not matched to a gene. There are 14 residues in the CDR3. CDR1 and CDR2 (germline): SEHNR, FQNEAQ (reference sequence). The CDR3 here is CASRPTGAAYEQYF. The CDR3 region has the DNA TGTGCCAGCAGGCCTACAGGGGCGGCCTACGAGCAGTACTTC.

This chain connects TRBV7-4 to TRBJ2-2, with TRBD1 as a possible D gene (5 bases). V shed 7 bases and J shed 2 bases, with 11 bases lying between them. The CDR3 runs to 14 residues. CDR1 is SGHVT and CDR2 is SQSDAQ in the germline V gene. CDR3 protein: CASILRGNTGELFF. As DNA, the CDR3 is TGTGCCAGCATCCTAAGGGGTAACACCGGGGAGCTGTTTTTT.

The chain recombines TRBV28 with TRBJ1-1; D is ambiguous. Germline loops: CDR1 MDHEN, CDR2 SYDVKM. The CDR3 has 14 residues. Deletions cut 5 bases from V and 11 bases from J, with 21 bases between. CDR3 amino acids: CASSPPQFSKYAFF. The CDR3 coding sequence is TGTGCCAGCAGTCCGCCGCAGTTTAGTAAATATGCTTTCTTT.

The chain uses TRBV2 and TRBJ2-5; 7 nucleotides match TRBD1. Losses at the gene ends were 9 bases for V and 0 bases for J; bases not matched to a gene: 7. This CDR3 has 14 amino acids. Germline V gene sequence: CDR1 SNHLY, CDR2 FYNNEI. The CDR3 protein is CASKQGRYQETQYF. The CDR3 DNA reads as TGTGCCAGTAAACAGGGGCGCTACCAAGAGACCCAGTACTTC.